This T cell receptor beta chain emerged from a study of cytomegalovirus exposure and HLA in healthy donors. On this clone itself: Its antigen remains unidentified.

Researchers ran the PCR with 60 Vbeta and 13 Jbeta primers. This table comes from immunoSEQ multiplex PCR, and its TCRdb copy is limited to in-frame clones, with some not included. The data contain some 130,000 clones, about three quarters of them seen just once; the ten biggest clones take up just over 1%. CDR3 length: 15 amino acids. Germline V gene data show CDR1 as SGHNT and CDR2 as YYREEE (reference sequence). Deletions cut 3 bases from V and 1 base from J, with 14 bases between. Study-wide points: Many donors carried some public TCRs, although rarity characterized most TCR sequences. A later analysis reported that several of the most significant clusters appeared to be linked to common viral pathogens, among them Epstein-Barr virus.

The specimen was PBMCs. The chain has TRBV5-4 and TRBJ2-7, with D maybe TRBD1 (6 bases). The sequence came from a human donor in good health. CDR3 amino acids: CASSSLKQGSYEQYF. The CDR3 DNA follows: TGTGCCAGCAGCTCACTTAAACAGGGTTCCTACGAGCAGTACTTC.